This T cell receptor beta chain originates from a study of T cells after yellow fever vaccination. With V trimmed by 2 bases and J by 5 bases, 8 bases remained unmatched. CDR3 length: 18 residues. Germline CDR1 SGDLS, CDR2 YYNGEE. TCRdb recomputed calls from the 5' RACE reads with MiXCR, one row per CDR3 protein. The repertoire has over 300,000 distinct CDR3 sequences, 4.1% of them found once; the top ten carry around 23%. The clonotype was recovered from a man aged 18 to 30 who received the YFV17D yellow fever vaccine. The chain carries TRBV9 and TRBJ2-3; 16 bases are a match to TRBD2. The specimen was PBMCs, collected 5 days after the yellow fever booster vaccination. The CDR3 is CASSVVGLAGGQVDTQYF. CDR3 coding DNA: TGTGCCAGCAGCGTCGTGGGACTAGCGGGGGGGCAGGTAGATACGCAGTATTTT.